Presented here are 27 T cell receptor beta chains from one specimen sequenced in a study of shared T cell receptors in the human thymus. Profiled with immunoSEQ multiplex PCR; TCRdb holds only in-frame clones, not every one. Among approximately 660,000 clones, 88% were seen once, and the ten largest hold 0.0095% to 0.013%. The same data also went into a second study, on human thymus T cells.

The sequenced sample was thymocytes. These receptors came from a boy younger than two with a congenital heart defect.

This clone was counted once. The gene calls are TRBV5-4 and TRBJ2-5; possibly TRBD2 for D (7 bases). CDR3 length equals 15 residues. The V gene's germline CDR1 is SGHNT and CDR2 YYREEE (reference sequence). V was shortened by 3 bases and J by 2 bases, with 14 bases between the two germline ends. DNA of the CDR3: TGTGCCAGCAGCTGGGAGGGGGGGGCTCAAGAGACCCAGTACTTC. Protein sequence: CASSWEGGAQETQYF.

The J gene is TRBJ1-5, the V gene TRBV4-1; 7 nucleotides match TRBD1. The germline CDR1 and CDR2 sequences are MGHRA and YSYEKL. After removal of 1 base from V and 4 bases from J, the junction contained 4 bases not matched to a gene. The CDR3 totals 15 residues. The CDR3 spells CASSQGQGGNQPQHF. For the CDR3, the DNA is TGCGCCAGCAGCCAAGGACAGGGCGGGAATCAGCCCCAGCATTTT.

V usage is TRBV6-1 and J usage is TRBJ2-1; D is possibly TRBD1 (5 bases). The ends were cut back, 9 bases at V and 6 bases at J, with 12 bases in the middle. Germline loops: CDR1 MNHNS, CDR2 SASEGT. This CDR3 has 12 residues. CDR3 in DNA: TGTGCCAGTGCCAGGGCTATCAATGAGCAGTTCTTC. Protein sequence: CASARAINEQFF.

CDR3 DNA: TGTGCCAGCAGTGAAGCAGAGCCAGAGGGAAGCCCTGGCGGCTACACCTTC. Translating gives CASSEAEPEGSPGGYTF. The V gene is TRBV6-1, the J gene TRBJ1-2; the D is unclear. Germline V gene sequence: CDR1 MNHNS, CDR2 SASEGT. V lost 0 bases to trimming and J lost 8 bases, with 22 bases between them. This CDR3 is 17 amino acids long.

CDR3 protein: CASSSTPGGPYNEQFF. The CDR3 region has the DNA TGTGCCAGCAGTTCCACCCCAGGGGGGCCTTACAATGAGCAGTTCTTC. The chain couples TRBV28 to TRBJ2-1; the D gene is possibly TRBD1 (7 bases). CDR3 size: 16 residues. Germline V lookup: CDR1 MDHEN, CDR2 SYDVKM. V lost 4 bases to trimming and J lost 4 bases, with 17 bases between them.

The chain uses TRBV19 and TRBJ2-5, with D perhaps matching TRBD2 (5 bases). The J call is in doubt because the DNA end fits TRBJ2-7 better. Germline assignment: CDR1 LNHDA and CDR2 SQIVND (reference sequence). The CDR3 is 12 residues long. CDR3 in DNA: TGTGCCAGTAGTATAGGAGGGTACGAGCAGTACTTC. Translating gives CASSIGGYEQYF.

DNA for the CDR3: TGTGCCAGCAGCTTACTACAGACCCCTATTTGCACAGATACGCAGTATTTT. Translation: CASSLLQTPICTDTQYF. The V and J genes are TRBV11-2 and TRBJ2-3; no reliable D call. CDR1 and CDR2 from the germline V gene are SGHAT and FQNNGV. Trimming left V 2 bases short and J 1 base short, with 16 bases between. The CDR3 loop spans 17 amino acids.

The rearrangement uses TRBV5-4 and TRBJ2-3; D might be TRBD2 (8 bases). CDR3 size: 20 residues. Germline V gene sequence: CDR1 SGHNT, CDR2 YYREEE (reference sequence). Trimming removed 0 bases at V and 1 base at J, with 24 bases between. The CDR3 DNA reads TGTGCCAGCAGCTTGGCCGGGGACAGTTCTAGCGGGTCTTGCACAGATACGCAGTATTTT. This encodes CASSLAGDSSSGSCTDTQYF.

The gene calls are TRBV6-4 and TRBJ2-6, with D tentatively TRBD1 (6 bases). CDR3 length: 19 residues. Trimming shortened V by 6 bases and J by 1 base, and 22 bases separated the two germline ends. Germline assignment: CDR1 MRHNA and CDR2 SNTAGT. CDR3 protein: CASSPDRATRGSGANVLTF. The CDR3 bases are TGTGCCAGCAGCCCCGACCGAGCTACCAGGGGATCTGGGGCCAACGTCCTGACTTTC.

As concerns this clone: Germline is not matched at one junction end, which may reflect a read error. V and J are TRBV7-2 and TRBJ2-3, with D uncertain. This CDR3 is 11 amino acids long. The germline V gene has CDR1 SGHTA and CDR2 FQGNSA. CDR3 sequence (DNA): TGTGCCAGCAGCTTGGCCGCGGTGCTGGGTTTT. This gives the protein CASSLAAVLGF.

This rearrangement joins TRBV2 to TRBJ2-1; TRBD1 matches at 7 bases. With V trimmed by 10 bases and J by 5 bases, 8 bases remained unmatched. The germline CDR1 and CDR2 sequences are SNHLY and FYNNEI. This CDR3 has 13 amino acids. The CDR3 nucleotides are TGTGCCACCGGGACAGTTGTTCACAATGAGCAGTTCTTC. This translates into CATGTVVHNEQFF. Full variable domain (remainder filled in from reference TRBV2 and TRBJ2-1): EPEVTQTPSHQVTQMGQEVILRCVPISNHLYFYWYRQILGQKVEFLVSFYNNEISEKSEIFDDQFSVERPDGSNFTLKIRSTKLEDSAMYFCATGTVVHNEQFFGPGTRLTVL.

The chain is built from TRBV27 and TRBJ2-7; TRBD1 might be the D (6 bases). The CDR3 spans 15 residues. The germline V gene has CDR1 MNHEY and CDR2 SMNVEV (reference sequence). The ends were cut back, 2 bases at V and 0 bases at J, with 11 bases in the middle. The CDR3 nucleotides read TGTGCCAGCAGTTTACGGACAGAACACTCCTACGAGCAGTACTTC. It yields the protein CASSLRTEHSYEQYF.

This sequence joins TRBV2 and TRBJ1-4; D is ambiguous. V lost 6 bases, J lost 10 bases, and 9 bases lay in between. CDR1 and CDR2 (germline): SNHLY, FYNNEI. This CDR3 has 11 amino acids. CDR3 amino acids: CASREGAKLFF. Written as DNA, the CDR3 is TGTGCCAGCAGGGAGGGAGCAAAACTGTTTTTT.

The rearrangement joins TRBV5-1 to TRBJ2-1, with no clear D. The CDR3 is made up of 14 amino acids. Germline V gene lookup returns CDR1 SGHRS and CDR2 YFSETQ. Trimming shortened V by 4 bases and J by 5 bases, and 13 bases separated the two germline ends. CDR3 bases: TGCGCCAGCAGCGCCCAAGACTCTAACAATGAGCAGTTCTTC. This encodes CASSAQDSNNEQFF.

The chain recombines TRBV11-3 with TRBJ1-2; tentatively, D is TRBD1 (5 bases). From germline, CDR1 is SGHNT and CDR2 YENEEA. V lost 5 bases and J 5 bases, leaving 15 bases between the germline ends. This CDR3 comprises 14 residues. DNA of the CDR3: TGTGCCAGCAGCCCCGGGTCAGGGATATATGGCTACACCTTC. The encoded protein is CASSPGSGIYGYTF.

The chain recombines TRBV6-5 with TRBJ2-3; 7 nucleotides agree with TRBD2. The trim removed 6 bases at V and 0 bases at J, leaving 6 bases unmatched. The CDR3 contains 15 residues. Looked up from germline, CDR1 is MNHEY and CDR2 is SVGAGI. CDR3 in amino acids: CASSSSSGSTDTQYF. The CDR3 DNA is TGTGCCAGCAGCTCATCTAGCGGCAGCACAGATACGCAGTATTTT.

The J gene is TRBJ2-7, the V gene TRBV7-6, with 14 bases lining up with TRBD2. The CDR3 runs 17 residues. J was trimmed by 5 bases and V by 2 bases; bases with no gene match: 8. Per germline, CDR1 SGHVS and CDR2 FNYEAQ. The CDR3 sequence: CASSLNPRLAGGHEQYF. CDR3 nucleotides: TGTGCCAGCAGCTTAAACCCGCGACTAGCGGGAGGGCACGAGCAGTACTTC. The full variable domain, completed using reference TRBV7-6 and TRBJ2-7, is GAGVSQSPRYKVTKRGQDVALRCDPISGHVSLYWYRQALGQGPEFLTYFNYEAQQDKSGLPNDRFSAERPEGSISTLTIQRTEQRDSAMYRCASSLNPRLAGGHEQYFGPGTRLTVT.

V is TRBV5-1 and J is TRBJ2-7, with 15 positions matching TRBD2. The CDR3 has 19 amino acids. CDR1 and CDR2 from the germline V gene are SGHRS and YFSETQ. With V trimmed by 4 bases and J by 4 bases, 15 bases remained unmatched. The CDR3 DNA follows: TGCGCCAGCAGCCAAAGGACTAGCGGGAGGGCCCCTAAGTTGTACGAGCAGTACTTC. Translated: CASSQRTSGRAPKLYEQYF.

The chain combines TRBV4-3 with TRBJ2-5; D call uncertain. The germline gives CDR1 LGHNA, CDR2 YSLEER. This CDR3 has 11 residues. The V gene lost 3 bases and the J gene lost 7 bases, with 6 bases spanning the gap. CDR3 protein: CASSHLGTQYF. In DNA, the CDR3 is TGCGCCAGCAGCCATCTAGGGACCCAGTACTTC.

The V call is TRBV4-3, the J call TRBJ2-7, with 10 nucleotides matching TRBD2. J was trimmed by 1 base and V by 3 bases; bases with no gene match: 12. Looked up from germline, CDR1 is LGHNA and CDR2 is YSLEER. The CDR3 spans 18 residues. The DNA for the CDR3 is TGCGCCAGCAGCCAGCTAGCGGGAGTCAACCTTCCATCCTACGAGCAGTACTTC. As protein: CASSQLAGVNLPSYEQYF.

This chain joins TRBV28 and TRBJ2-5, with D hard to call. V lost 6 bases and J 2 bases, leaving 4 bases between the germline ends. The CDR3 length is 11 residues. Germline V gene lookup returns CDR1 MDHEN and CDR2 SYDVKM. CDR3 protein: CASRLQETQYF. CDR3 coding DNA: TGTGCCAGCAGGCTACAAGAGACCCAGTACTTC.

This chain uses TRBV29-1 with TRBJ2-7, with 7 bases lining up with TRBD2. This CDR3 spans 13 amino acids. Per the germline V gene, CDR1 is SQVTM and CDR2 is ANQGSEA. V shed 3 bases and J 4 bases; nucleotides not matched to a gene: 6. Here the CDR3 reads CSVEGRERYEQYF. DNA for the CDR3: TGCAGCGTTGAGGGGCGGGAGAGGTACGAGCAGTACTTC.

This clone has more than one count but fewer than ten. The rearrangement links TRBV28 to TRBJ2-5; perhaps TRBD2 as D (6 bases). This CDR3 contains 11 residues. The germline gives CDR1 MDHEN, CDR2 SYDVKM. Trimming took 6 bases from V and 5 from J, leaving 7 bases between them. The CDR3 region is CASSRGETQYF. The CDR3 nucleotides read TGTGCCAGCAGCCGGGGGGAGACCCAGTACTTC.

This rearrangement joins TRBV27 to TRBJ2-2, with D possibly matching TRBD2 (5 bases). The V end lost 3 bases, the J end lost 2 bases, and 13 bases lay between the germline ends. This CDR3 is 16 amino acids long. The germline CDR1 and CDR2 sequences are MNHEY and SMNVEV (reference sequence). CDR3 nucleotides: TGTGCCAGCAGTTTTGGGTTTCGGGGAAACACCGGGGAGCTGTTTTTT. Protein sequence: CASSFGFRGNTGELFF.

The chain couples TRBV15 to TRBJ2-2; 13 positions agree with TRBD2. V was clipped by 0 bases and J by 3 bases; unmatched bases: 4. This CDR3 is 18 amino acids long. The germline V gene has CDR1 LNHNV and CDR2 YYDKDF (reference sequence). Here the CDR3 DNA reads TGTGCCACCAGCAGAGAACTAGCGGGAGGGCCGTACACCGGGGAGCTGTTTTTT. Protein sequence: CATSRELAGGPYTGELFF.

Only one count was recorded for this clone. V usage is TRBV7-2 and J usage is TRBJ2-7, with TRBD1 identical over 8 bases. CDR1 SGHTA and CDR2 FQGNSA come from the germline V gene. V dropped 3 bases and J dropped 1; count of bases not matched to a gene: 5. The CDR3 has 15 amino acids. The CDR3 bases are TGTGCCAGCAGCTTTTACGGGGACAGGTCCTACGAGCAGTACTTC. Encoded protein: CASSFYGDRSYEQYF. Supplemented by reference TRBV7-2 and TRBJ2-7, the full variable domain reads GAGVSQSPSNKVTEKGKDVELRCDPISGHTALYWYRQSLGQGLEFLIYFQGNSAPDKSGLPSDRFSAERTGGSVSTLTIQRTQQEDSAVYLCASSFYGDRSYEQYFGPGTRLTVT.

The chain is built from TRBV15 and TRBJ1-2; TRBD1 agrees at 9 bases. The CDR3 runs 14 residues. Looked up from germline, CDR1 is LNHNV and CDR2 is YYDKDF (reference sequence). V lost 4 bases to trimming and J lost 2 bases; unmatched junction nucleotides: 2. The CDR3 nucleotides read TGTGCCACCAGCAACAGGGGGCAAAACTATGGCTACACCTTC. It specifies CATSNRGQNYGYTF.